A selection of T cell receptor beta chains follows, all from one sample in a study of shared T cell receptors in the human thymus. Here immunoSEQ multiplex PCR was the method, and the copy in TCRdb shows in-frame clones only, minus some. The table lists over 650,000 clones, about 89% of them singletons. These data also formed part of another study, on human thymus T cells.

Sample: thymocytes. The receptor source for this set is a boy in the first two years of life with a congenital heart defect. The CDR3 runs from the conserved cysteine through the conserved F or W. The D gene is left open where the match is weak. Clone size is not always given. Where it is, it says once, few, many or a class for expanded clones.

j_call: TRBJ1-2; d_call: -; v_call: TRBV28; clone_size: -; cdr3_aa: CASSPDRTNYGYTF; cdr3_nt: TGTGCCAGCAGCCCAGACAGGACTAACTATGGCTACACCTTC
j_call: TRBJ2-5; d_call: TRBD2; v_call: TRBV14; clone_size: -; cdr3_aa: CASSQGGGVRSQYF; cdr3_nt: TGTGCCAGCAGCCAGGGCGGGGGGGTCCGGAGCCAGTACTTC
j_call: TRBJ2-5; d_call: -; v_call: TRBV25-1; clone_size: -; cdr3_aa: CASSELATYQETQYF; cdr3_nt: TGTGCCAGCAGTGAACTAGCAACATACCAAGAGACCCAGTACTTC
j_call: TRBJ1-1; d_call: -; v_call: TRBV5-1; clone_size: -; cdr3_aa: CASSLGAVTEAFF; cdr3_nt: TGCGCCAGCAGCTTGGGGGCAGTCACTGAAGCTTTCTTT
j_call: TRBJ1-2; d_call: -; v_call: TRBV23-1; clone_size: -; cdr3_aa: CASSQSKGDTF; cdr3_nt: TGCGCCAGCAGTCAATCAAAAGGGGACACCTTC
j_call: TRBJ2-7; d_call: -; v_call: TRBV30; clone_size: few; cdr3_aa: CACRSGAYEQYF; cdr3_nt: TGTGCCTGTCGGTCGGGGGCCTACGAGCAGTACTTC
j_call: TRBJ2-3; d_call: TRBD2; v_call: TRBV9; clone_size: -; cdr3_aa: CASSVDGLAGAGDTQYF; cdr3_nt: TGTGCCAGCAGCGTAGATGGTCTAGCGGGAGCTGGGGATACGCAGTATTTT
j_call: TRBJ1-3; d_call: -; v_call: TRBV4-3; clone_size: -; cdr3_aa: CASSHNSGNTIYF; cdr3_nt: TGCGCCAGCAGCCACAACTCTGGAAACACCATATATTTT
j_call: TRBJ2-1; d_call: TRBD1; v_call: TRBV2; clone_size: -; cdr3_aa: CASRGRSGQPIQFF; cdr3_nt: TGTGCCAGCAGAGGACGGTCGGGACAGCCCATCCAGTTCTTC
j_call: TRBJ1-2; d_call: -; v_call: TRBV6-5; clone_size: -; cdr3_aa: CASNHSPGTLGGYTF; cdr3_nt: TGTGCCAGCAACCATTCGCCCGGGACATTGGGTGGCTACACCTTC
j_call: TRBJ2-7; d_call: -; v_call: TRBV28; clone_size: once; cdr3_aa: CASSLPQFGGVYEQYF; cdr3_nt: TGTGCCAGCAGTTTACCCCAATTTGGAGGGGTCTACGAGCAGTACTTC
j_call: TRBJ2-1; d_call: TRBD2; v_call: TRBV29-1; clone_size: -; cdr3_aa: CSDSSGRTEEQFF; cdr3_nt: TGCAGCGATTCTAGCGGGAGAACGGAAGAGCAGTTCTTC
j_call: TRBJ1-5; d_call: TRBD1; v_call: TRBV10-3; clone_size: once; cdr3_aa: CAIGGTGENQPQHF; cdr3_nt: TGTGCCATCGGAGGGACAGGGGAAAATCAGCCCCAGCATTTT
j_call: TRBJ1-1; d_call: -; v_call: TRBV2; clone_size: -; cdr3_aa: CASSEQGSQGRGWILRLNTEAFF; cdr3_nt: TGTGCCAGCAGTGAACAGGGTTCCCAGGGTAGAGGTTGGATCTTGCGTTTGAACACTGAAGCTTTCTTT
j_call: TRBJ1-6; d_call: TRBD1; v_call: TRBV4-1; clone_size: -; cdr3_aa: CASSHPRDRGDSPLHF; cdr3_nt: TGCGCCAGCAGCCATCCCAGGGACAGGGGGGATTCACCCCTCCACTTT
j_call: TRBJ1-2; d_call: -; v_call: TRBV6-5; clone_size: -; cdr3_aa: CASSPLGGYGYTF; cdr3_nt: TGTGCCAGCAGTCCCCTCGGGGGCTATGGCTACACCTTC
j_call: TRBJ1-2; d_call: -; v_call: TRBV21-1; clone_size: -; cdr3_aa: CASSKYGSTGEANYGYTF; cdr3_nt: TGTGCCAGCAGCAAATACGGATCCACAGGGGAAGCTAACTATGGCTACACCTTC
j_call: TRBJ1-3; d_call: -; v_call: TRBV7-6; clone_size: -; cdr3_aa: CASSLVPSTGFSGNTIYF; cdr3_nt: TGTGCCAGCAGCTTAGTACCATCGACAGGCTTCTCTGGAAACACCATATATTTT
j_call: TRBJ2-1; d_call: -; v_call: TRBV4-1; clone_size: few; cdr3_aa: CASSPLVGRERPSYNEQFF; cdr3_nt: TGCGCCAGCAGCCCCCTCGTCGGTCGTGAGCGCCCCTCCTACAATGAGCAGTTCTTC
j_call: TRBJ2-5; d_call: -; v_call: TRBV30; clone_size: -; cdr3_aa: CASSVGARQETQYF; cdr3_nt: TGTGCCTCAAGTGTGGGGGCGAGACAGGAGACCCAGTACTTC
j_call: TRBJ2-5; d_call: -; v_call: TRBV19; clone_size: -; cdr3_aa: CASSMEGDNPRETQYF; cdr3_nt: TGTGCCAGTAGTATGGAGGGAGACAATCCACGAGAGACCCAGTACTTC
j_call: TRBJ2-7; d_call: -; v_call: TRBV25-1; clone_size: -; cdr3_aa: CASSEPANGYEQYF; cdr3_nt: TGTGCCAGCAGTGAACCCGCCAACGGGTACGAGCAGTACTTC
j_call: TRBJ1-2; d_call: -; v_call: TRBV9; clone_size: -; cdr3_aa: CASSGATELNYGYTF; cdr3_nt: TGTGCCAGCAGCGGGGCGACAGAATTAAACTATGGCTACACCTTC
j_call: TRBJ2-1; d_call: -; v_call: TRBV10-3; clone_size: -; cdr3_aa: CAISESPNYNEQFF; cdr3_nt: TGTGCCATCAGTGAGTCACCTAATTACAATGAGCAGTTCTTC
j_call: TRBJ2-5; d_call: -; v_call: TRBV5-4; clone_size: -; cdr3_aa: CASSLVEQETQYF; cdr3_nt: TGTGCCAGCAGCTTGGTGGAGCAAGAGACCCAGTACTTC
j_call: TRBJ1-4; d_call: -; v_call: TRBV5-5; clone_size: -; cdr3_aa: CASSFSEKLFF; cdr3_nt: TGTGCCAGCAGCTTCAGTGAAAAACTGTTTTTT
j_call: TRBJ2-7; d_call: TRBD1; v_call: TRBV27; clone_size: -; cdr3_aa: CASSPHGSLGQGEYEQYF; cdr3_nt: TGTGCCAGCAGTCCCCATGGCTCGTTGGGACAGGGTGAATACGAGCAGTACTTC
j_call: TRBJ2-7; d_call: TRBD2; v_call: TRBV27; clone_size: once; cdr3_aa: CASSVRLAGEYEQYF; cdr3_nt: TGTGCCAGCAGTGTTAGACTAGCGGGGGAATACGAGCAGTACTTC
j_call: TRBJ1-1; d_call: -; v_call: TRBV4-1; clone_size: -; cdr3_aa: CASSQDGGENTEAFF; cdr3_nt: TGCGCCAGCAGCCAAGACGGAGGAGAGAACACTGAAGCTTTCTTT
j_call: TRBJ1-1; d_call: -; v_call: TRBV7-2; clone_size: -; cdr3_aa: CASSHSITGENTEAFF; cdr3_nt: TGTGCCAGCAGCCACAGCATAACCGGGGAGAACACTGAAGCTTTCTTT
j_call: TRBJ1-2; d_call: TRBD1; v_call: TRBV28; clone_size: -; cdr3_aa: CASRGAPAVYETGGWYGYTF; cdr3_nt: TGTGCCAGCAGAGGTGCACCAGCAGTTTATGAGACAGGGGGCTGGTATGGCTACACCTTC
j_call: TRBJ2-5; d_call: TRBD2; v_call: TRBV5-4; clone_size: -; cdr3_aa: CASSWGLAGQETQYF; cdr3_nt: TGTGCCAGCAGCTGGGGACTAGCAGGACAAGAGACCCAGTACTTC
j_call: TRBJ2-7; d_call: TRBD2; v_call: TRBV28; clone_size: -; cdr3_aa: CASSATLGGRGTPLEQYF; cdr3_nt: TGTGCCAGCAGTGCTACTTTGGGCGGGCGGGGGACGCCTCTAGAGCAGTACTTC
j_call: TRBJ2-7; d_call: -; v_call: TRBV11-2; clone_size: once; cdr3_aa: CASSAGTWAYEQYF; cdr3_nt: TGTGCCAGCAGCGCGGGGACCTGGGCCTACGAGCAGTACTTC
j_call: TRBJ1-2; d_call: -; v_call: TRBV28; clone_size: -; cdr3_aa: CASSLGAPFHYGYTF; cdr3_nt: TGTGCCAGCAGTTTAGGGGCCCCGTTCCACTATGGCTACACCTTC
j_call: TRBJ2-7; d_call: -; v_call: TRBV10-1; clone_size: -; cdr3_aa: CASSATRTRDYEQYF; cdr3_nt: TGCGCCAGCAGTGCCACCCGGACCCGGGACTACGAGCAGTACTTC
j_call: TRBJ2-1; d_call: -; v_call: TRBV18; clone_size: -; cdr3_aa: CASSPPIYNEQFF; cdr3_nt: TGTGCCAGCTCACCACCCATCTACAATGAGCAGTTCTTC
j_call: TRBJ2-1; d_call: TRBD2; v_call: TRBV28; clone_size: -; cdr3_aa: CAGGGLAGVNEQFF; cdr3_nt: TGTGCCGGGGGGGGACTAGCGGGAGTCAATGAGCAGTTCTTC
j_call: TRBJ1-1; d_call: TRBD1; v_call: TRBV28; clone_size: once; cdr3_aa: CASSIPDPGTGAKENTEAFF; cdr3_nt: TGTGCCAGCAGCATTCCCGACCCCGGGACAGGGGCTAAAGAGAACACTGAAGCTTTCTTT
j_call: TRBJ2-7; d_call: -; v_call: TRBV12-1; clone_size: -; cdr3_aa: CARAFKRELVYEQYF; cdr3_nt: TGTGCCAGGGCTTTTAAGAGGGAGCTAGTCTACGAGCAGTACTTC
j_call: TRBJ1-3; d_call: -; v_call: TRBV4-3; clone_size: -; cdr3_aa: CASSQDQGSRRSGNTIYF; cdr3_nt: TGCGCCAGCAGCCAAGATCAGGGTTCACGCCGCTCTGGAAACACCATATATTTT